This T cell receptor (beta chain) is from a study of T cell changes during pregnancy in multiple sclerosis. Germline V gene data show CDR1 as SGHNT and CDR2 as YYREEE (reference sequence). There are 15 residues in the CDR3. The junction had 7 bases not matched to a gene; V was cut back by 4 bases and J by 1 base. TCRdb's table, derived via immunoSEQ multiplex PCR, lists solely in-frame clones and lacks some. The table has about 83,000 clones, 90% to 95% seen once. The receptor was derived from a female donor in good health, serving as a control in a pregnancy study. Some clones in this sample may be carry-over from other donors' samples. The sample in question was PBMCs, obtained in the first trimester of pregnancy. The V call is TRBV5-4, the J call TRBJ1-1, with TRBD1 identical over 7 bases. The CDR3 sequence: CASSGQENGNTEAFF. CDR3 DNA: TGTGCCAGCAGCGGACAGGAGAATGGGAACACTGAAGCTTTCTTT.